These 29 T cell receptor beta chains were sequenced from one sample in a study of patients and donors after allogeneic stem cell transplantation (dated by TCRdb to the early 2020s). The library was obtained by RT-PCR. Sequenced on a NextSeq 550. TCRdb trimmed the raw reads at Q25, called clones with MiXCR and kept productive beta chains. Identical CDR3 protein sequences are pooled into one entry, listed with their most common genes and DNA. The sample records 150,000 to 250,000 distinct CDR3 sequences, 40% to 45% of which are singletons. Jointly, the top ten make up 33% of the sample. Sample: blood, either unsorted or a sorted T cell fraction (not recorded which). These receptors all stem from a human donor who was either an allogeneic HSCT recipient or a stem cell or donor lymphocyte infusion donor (not recorded which). It is not recorded whose cells these are; they may come from a transplant donor.

In its sample, this clonotype was seen a few times. This chain joins TRBV18 and TRBJ2-7; tentative D call: TRBD1 (5 bases). Trimming took off 2 bases at V and 6 bases at J, with 14 bases between the two ends. The CDR3 is 14 residues long. Germline V CDR1 and CDR2: KGHSH, LQKENI. In DNA, the CDR3 is TGTGCCAGCTCACCATTGGCGGACACTCTCGAGCAGTACTTC. As protein: CASSPLADTLEQYF.

The sample holds a few counts of this clonotype. This chain links TRBV10-3 with TRBJ2-1; 7 nucleotides match TRBD2. The germline gives CDR1 ENHRY, CDR2 SYGVKD. V lost 6 bases, J lost 7 bases, and 15 bases stayed unmatched. The CDR3 covers 16 residues. CDR3 residues: CAISHLRDYPGNEQFF. The CDR3 region has the DNA TGTGCCATCAGCCATCTCCGGGACTACCCTGGGAATGAGCAGTTCTTC.

V usage is TRBV7-3 and J usage is TRBJ1-1, with D hard to call. CDR1 is SGHTA, CDR2 FQGTGA, per germline. Deletions cut 0 bases from V and 1 base from J, with 15 bases between. CDR3 length: 17 residues. The CDR3 DNA reads as TGTGCCAGCAGCTTAACTAGGAAGAATCGGAGGAACACTGAAGCTTTCTTT. This encodes CASSLTRKNRRNTEAFF.

This clonotype was picked up a small number of times. The chain has TRBV21-1 and TRBJ1-6. TRBV21-1 is a listed pseudogene. There are 15 residues in the CDR3. Written as DNA, the CDR3 is TGTGCCAGCAGCGGTAGGACCGAGGAAAATTCACCCCTCCACTTT. It codes for CASSGRTEENSPLHF.

The rearrangement links TRBV5-1 to TRBJ2-7, with D unclear. Trimming cost V 7 bases and J 3 bases, with 17 bases left between them. This CDR3 has 14 residues. The germline V gene encodes CDR1 SGHRS and CDR2 YFSETQ. CDR3: CASRRAQDLYEQYF. CDR3 nucleotides: TGCGCCAGCCGTCGAGCCCAGGACCTCTACGAGCAGTACTTC.

The CDR3 nucleotides are TGCGCCAGCAGCTTGTTAAACGGGGGGCACACCGGGGAGCTGTTTTTT. Translation gives CASSLLNGGHTGELFF. The rearrangement uses TRBV5-1 and TRBJ2-2, with D maybe TRBD2 (7 bases). The CDR3 spans 16 residues. With 1 base removed from V and 3 bases from J, the gap between germline ends came to 13 bases. Germline values: CDR1 SGHRS, CDR2 YFSETQ.

This clonotype has only a few counts. The chain is built from TRBV6-5 and TRBJ1-5; D is possibly TRBD1 (5 bases). Per the germline V gene, CDR1 is MNHEY and CDR2 is SVGAGI. The CDR3 spans 13 residues. Trimming took off 5 bases at V and 6 bases at J, with 11 bases between the two ends. This CDR3 is CASSPQGIQPQHF. In DNA, the CDR3 is TGTGCCAGCAGTCCCCAGGGAATTCAGCCCCAGCATTTT.

This clonotype appeared once. The chain couples TRBV28 to TRBJ2-7; the D gene is possibly TRBD2 (6 bases). V lost 2 bases, J lost 2 bases, and 13 bases lay in between. The CDR3 contains 15 residues. Germline values: CDR1 MDHEN, CDR2 SYDVKM. CDR3 nucleotide sequence: TGTGCCAGCAGTTTAGGGAGGACTTTGGCCTACGAGCAGTACTTC. It yields the protein CASSLGRTLAYEQYF.

This clonotype came up a few times. The chain uses TRBV7-9 and TRBJ1-1; D is unresolved. V was trimmed by 10 bases and J by 1 base, leaving 16 bases between them. Germline V gives CDR1 SEHNR, CDR2 FQNEAQ (reference sequence). The CDR3 covers 14 residues. The CDR3 DNA is TGTGCCATCCTACTCGCGGGCGGGAACACTGAAGCTTTCTTT. Translation gives CAILLAGGNTEAFF.

The V and J genes are TRBV28 and TRBJ2-5, with TRBD2 identical over 14 bases. The CDR3 is 17 residues long. Germline V gene data show CDR1 as MDHEN and CDR2 as SYDVKM. J lost 3 bases, V lost 3 bases, and 6 bases had no gene match. The CDR3 DNA follows: TGTGCCAGCAGTTTCCCCCAGGGACTAGCGGGAGAAGAGACCCAGTACTTC. Its translation is CASSFPQGLAGEETQYF. The whole variable domain, remainder taken from reference TRBV28 and TRBJ2-5, is DVKVTQSSRYLVKRTGEKVFLECVQDMDHENMFWYRQDPGLGLRLIYFSYDVKMKEKGDIPEGYSVSREKKERFSLILESASTNQTSMYLCASSFPQGLAGEETQYFGPGTRLLVL.

V usage is TRBV20-1 and J usage is TRBJ2-7, with 8 bases matching TRBD2. CDR1 DFQATT and CDR2 SNEGSKA come from the germline V gene (reference sequence). The CDR3 spans 13 residues. The V and J ends lost 5 bases and 3 bases, in that order; junction bases with no gene match: 6. CDR3 DNA: TGCAGTGCTGAGAGCGGGAGAAGCTACGAGCAGTACTTC. Translating it yields CSAESGRSYEQYF.

The J gene is TRBJ1-1, the V gene TRBV25-1; TRBD1 is a possible D gene (5 bases). Germline V CDR1 and CDR2: MGHDK, SYGVNS. V lost 2 bases, J lost 1 base, and 8 bases lay in between. CDR3 length: 14 amino acids. Written as DNA, the CDR3 is TGTGCCAGCAGTGAAGGGGCGTGGAACACTGAAGCTTTCTTT. Translating it yields CASSEGAWNTEAFF.

This clonotype has a count of ten or more. This sequence joins TRBV10-3 and TRBJ1-2, with D maybe TRBD1 (6 bases). The CDR3 sequence is 14 residues long. Germline loops: CDR1 ENHRY, CDR2 SYGVKD. V was pared by 2 bases and J by 4 bases, with 11 bases between. The CDR3 reads CAISEGGPTYGYTF. As DNA, the CDR3 is TGTGCCATCAGTGAGGGGGGGCCTACCTATGGCTACACCTTC.

This clonotype has a handful of counts. This chain connects TRBV5-1 to TRBJ2-1; D ambiguous. Germline CDR1 reads SGHRS; CDR2 reads YFSETQ. The CDR3 length is 12 residues. The V end lost 0 bases, the J end lost 9 bases, and 7 bases lay between the germline ends. CDR3 in amino acids: CASSLAVVEQFF. The CDR3 bases are TGCGCCAGCAGCTTGGCCGTTGTTGAGCAGTTCTTC.

The rearrangement uses TRBV5-1 and TRBJ1-3, with D maybe TRBD1 (5 bases). The germline V gene has CDR1 SGHRS and CDR2 YFSETQ. Trimming took off 0 bases at V and 8 bases at J, with 18 bases between the two ends. The CDR3 runs 16 residues. The CDR3, as DNA: TGCGCCAGCAGCTTGGACGGATCTTTACCCAGGGACACCATATATTTT. Protein sequence: CASSLDGSLPRDTIYF.

The rearrangement uses TRBV12-3 or TRBV12-4 and TRBJ1-1; 10 bases align to TRBD1. The CDR3 is 15 amino acids. V lost 5 bases to trimming and J lost 7 bases; unmatched junction nucleotides: 10. CDR3 DNA: TGTGCCAGCAGTACCCGCAGACAGGGGGCGGGTGAAGCTTTCTTT. It encodes CASSTRRQGAGEAFF.

This clonotype showed up just a few times. The genes are TRBV20-1 and TRBJ1-1; TRBD1 matches at 9 bases. Trimming at V came to 2 bases and at J to 3 bases, leaving 13 bases not matched to a gene. The CDR3 consists of 17 residues. Germline CDR1 DFQATT, CDR2 SNEGSKA (reference sequence). In nucleotides, the CDR3 is TGCAGTGCTAGAAATTCGGGACAGGGAGTTGTGTACACTGAAGCTTTCTTT. This translates into CSARNSGQGVVYTEAFF.

The gene calls are TRBV5-1 and TRBJ1-1; D is ambiguous. Trimming took off 0 bases at V and 0 bases at J, with 9 bases between the two ends. Germline loops: CDR1 SGHRS, CDR2 YFSETQ. This CDR3 region has 15 residues. CDR3 in DNA: TGCGCCAGCAGCTTGGCCGGTAGGGTGAACACTGAAGCTTTCTTT. Translating it yields CASSLAGRVNTEAFF.

By frequency in the sample, this clonotype is medium-sized (0.01 to 0.1%). The V call is TRBV10-2, the J call TRBJ2-5, with D possibly being TRBD1 (5 bases). V was trimmed by 0 bases and J by 5 bases, leaving 16 bases between them. This CDR3 has 16 amino acids. CDR1 is WSHSY, CDR2 SAAADI, per germline. Written as DNA, the CDR3 is TGCGCCAGCAGTGAGTCGAGCTCAGGGTTCGGGGAGACCCAGTACTTC. It codes for CASSESSSGFGETQYF.

This clonotype was seen only a few times. This chain's CDR3 is CASSQEVETRWNNEQFF. CDR3 DNA: TGTGCCAGCAGCCAAGAAGTAGAGACGCGTTGGAACAATGAGCAGTTCTTC. The V gene is TRBV4-2, the J gene TRBJ2-1; D remains ambiguous. V was cut by 0 bases and J by 5 bases, with 17 bases left in between. This CDR3 is built from 17 residues. Germline CDR1 and CDR2: LGHNA and YNFKEQ.

The chain uses TRBV5-1 and TRBJ1-1; D is ambiguous. The length of the CDR3 is 13 residues. V was clipped by 5 bases and J by 7 bases, with 15 bases between them. Germline CDR1 SGHRS, CDR2 YFSETQ. CDR3 region: CASRDPRDGEAFF. The CDR3 DNA reads as TGCGCCAGCAGGGACCCCCGAGACGGTGAAGCTTTCTTT.

This clonotype was seen only a few times. The chain joins TRBV6-5 to TRBJ2-1; 10 bases match TRBD2. Germline assignment: CDR1 MNHEY and CDR2 SVGAGI. V lost 2 bases and J lost 8; bases outside the gene matches: 6. The CDR3 covers 15 residues. The CDR3 here is CASSYSPSGSDEQFF. CDR3 DNA sequence: TGTGCCAGCAGTTACAGTCCTAGCGGGAGTGATGAGCAGTTCTTC.

J is TRBJ2-1 and V is TRBV29-1, with 13 bases aligning to TRBD2. Germline CDR1 is SQVTM and CDR2 is ANQGSEA. CDR3 length: 15 residues. V was clipped by 2 bases and J by 4 bases; unmatched bases: 2. DNA for the CDR3: TGCAGCGTTGAACGGACTAGCGGGAGATACAATGAGCAGTTCTTC. Translation gives CSVERTSGRYNEQFF.

In this sample, this clonotype turned up a few times. V and J are TRBV2 and TRBJ1-6, with D perhaps matching TRBD1 (5 bases). Germline CDR1 reads SNHLY; CDR2 reads FYNNEI. The V and J ends lost 2 bases and 3 bases respectively, with 11 bases between them. CDR3 length: 16 residues. The CDR3 DNA reads as TGTGCCAGCAGTGAAAGGGGAGCCAGCTATAATTCACCCCTCCACTTT. The encoded protein is CASSERGASYNSPLHF.

This clonotype was seen more than once but under ten times. The V and J genes are TRBV11-2 and TRBJ1-5; maybe TRBD1 (6 bases). V lost 2 bases and J 1 base, leaving 9 bases between the germline ends. Germline V lookup: CDR1 SGHAT, CDR2 FQNNGV. The CDR3 sequence is 15 residues long. The CDR3 coding sequence is TGTGCCAGCAGCTTACAGGGGATGAGCAATCAGCCCCAGCATTTT. Translation: CASSLQGMSNQPQHF.

This clonotype was recorded a few times. V usage is TRBV19 and J usage is TRBJ1-2, with a weak D call TRBD1 (6 bases). Between the trimmed V and J ends, which lost 5 bases and 7 bases, there was a span of 14 bases. Germline V gives CDR1 LNHDA, CDR2 SQIVND (reference sequence). The CDR3 has 13 residues. The DNA of the CDR3 is TGTGCCAGTAGTTCACGGCACAGGGCTGGCTACACCTTC. Translated, it gives CASSSRHRAGYTF.

V is TRBV5-1 and J is TRBJ2-3; 8 bases fit TRBD2. The germline gives CDR1 SGHRS, CDR2 YFSETQ. This CDR3 has 16 residues. The V segment lost 1 base and the J segment 2 bases; nucleotides outside the gene matches: 6. The CDR3 is CASSLRAGGPTDTQYF. DNA for the CDR3: TGCGCCAGCAGCTTGAGGGCGGGAGGTCCCACAGATACGCAGTATTTT.

In this sample, this clonotype turned up many times. V is TRBV10-3 and J is TRBJ1-1; unclear D gene. Germline assignment: CDR1 ENHRY and CDR2 SYGVKD. The CDR3 spans 13 residues. Trimming took 8 bases from V and 0 from J, leaving 10 bases between them. The CDR3 DNA follows: TGTGCCATCTCCGCAGACCTGAACACTGAAGCTTTCTTT. This codes for CAISADLNTEAFF.

There are a few counts of this clonotype. The J gene is TRBJ1-3, the V gene TRBV7-9; D is undetermined. V lost 5 bases to trimming and J lost 2 bases, with 10 bases between them. This CDR3 spans 14 amino acids. CDR1 SEHNR and CDR2 FQNEAQ come from the germline V gene (reference sequence). The CDR3 sequence: CASSPPVPGNTIYF. The DNA of the CDR3 is TGTGCCAGCAGCCCACCCGTTCCTGGAAACACCATATATTTT.